This T cell receptor beta chain is from a study of neoadjuvant anti-PD-1 for oral cavity cancer. Background on the study: Nivolumab at 3 mg/kg was mostly given biweekly, three to four doses, pre-surgery.

The sample's time point: after neoadjuvant nivolumab, at surgical resection. This CDR3 is built from 12 residues. The germline CDR1 and CDR2 sequences are KGHSH and LQKENI. The V end was cut by 6 bases, the J end by 2 bases, with 8 bases between. Measured with immunoSEQ multiplex PCR; TCRdb has only the in-frame clones, and not every one. The repertoire has around 14,000 clones, around 70% of them found once; the top ten carry 2.5% to 3%. The material sequenced was PBMCs, taken after nivolumab (anti-PD-1) treatment. The TCR comes from a person aged 35 to 85 with oral cavity squamous cell carcinoma. The gene calls are TRBV18 and TRBJ2-7; no reliable D call. CDR3 amino acids: CASSPSTYEQYF. The DNA of the CDR3 is TGTGCCAGCTCCCCGTCGACCTACGAGCAGTACTTC. The variable domain in full, with the rest retrieved from reference TRBV18 and TRBJ2-7, is NAGVMQNPRHLVRRRGQEARLRCSPMKGHSHVYWYRQLPEEGLKFMVYLQKENIIDESGMPKERFSAEFPKEGPSILRIQQVVRGDSAAYFCASSPSTYEQYFGPGTRLTVT.